This TCR beta chain was recovered during a study of Graves' ophthalmopathy and Graves' hyperthyroidism. The CDR3 sequence is 13 residues long. Trimming took off 4 bases at V and 6 bases at J, with 9 bases between the two ends. This clonotype was detected many times. For repertoire sequencing, the TCR beta CDR3 regions were amplified from RNA transcripts. First-round RT-PCR with HTBI primers preceded a second-round multiplex PCR. TCRdb independently ran MiXCR on the multiplex PCR reads; one entry per CDR3 protein. The table includes over 500,000 distinct CDR3 sequences, 22% detected once. Sequenced: peripheral blood. The clonotype comes from a woman aged 18-35 years with stable Graves' hyperthyroidism. Some clones in this sample may be carry-over from other donors' samples. The chain couples TRBV12-3 or TRBV12-4 to TRBJ2-2; no reliable D call. CDR3 residues: CASSSPDPGELFF. The CDR3 DNA reads as TGTGCCAGCAGTTCCCCCGATCCCGGGGAGCTGTTTTTT.